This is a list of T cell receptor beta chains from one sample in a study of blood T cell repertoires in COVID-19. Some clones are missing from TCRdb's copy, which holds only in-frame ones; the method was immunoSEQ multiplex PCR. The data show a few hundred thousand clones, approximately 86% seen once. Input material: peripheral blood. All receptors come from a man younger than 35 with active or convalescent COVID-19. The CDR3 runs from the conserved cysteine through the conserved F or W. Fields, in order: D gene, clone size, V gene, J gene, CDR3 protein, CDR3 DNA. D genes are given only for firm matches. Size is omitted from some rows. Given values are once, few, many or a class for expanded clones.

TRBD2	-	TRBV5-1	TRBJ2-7	CASTPGLAGSYEQYF	TGCGCCAGCACCCCAGGACTAGCGGGGTCCTACGAGCAGTACTTC
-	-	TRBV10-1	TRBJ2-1	CASRDTGSSYNEQFF	TGCGCCAGCAGAGACACAGGTAGCTCCTACAATGAGCAGTTCTTC
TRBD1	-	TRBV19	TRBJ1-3	CASSRGTATSGNTIYF	TGTGCCAGTAGTAGGGGGACAGCGACCTCTGGAAACACCATATATTTT
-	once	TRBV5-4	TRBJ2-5	CASSGTEKRETQYF	TGTGCCAGCAGCGGGACTGAGAAGAGGGAGACCCAGTACTTC
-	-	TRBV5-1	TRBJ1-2	CASSQGTSNYGYTF	TGCGCCAGCAGCCAAGGGACAAGTAACTATGGCTACACCTTC
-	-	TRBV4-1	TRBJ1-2	CASSQDSPPGYGYTF	TGCGCCAGCAGCCAAGATTCGCCCCCCGGCTATGGCTACACCTTC
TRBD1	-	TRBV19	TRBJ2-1	CASSTSGQVYNEQFF	TGTGCCAGTAGTACCTCGGGACAGGTATACAATGAGCAGTTCTTC
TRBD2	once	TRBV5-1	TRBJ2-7	CASSWTSGGAFEQYF	TGCGCCAGCAGCTGGACTAGCGGGGGGGCCTTCGAGCAGTACTTC
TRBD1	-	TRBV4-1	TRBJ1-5	CASSQAGQGVQPQHF	TGCGCCAGCAGCCAGGCGGGACAGGGGGTTCAGCCCCAGCATTTT
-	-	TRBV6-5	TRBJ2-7	CASSYSRDSPHEQYF	TGTGCCAGCAGTTACTCGCGCGACAGCCCCCACGAGCAGTACTTC
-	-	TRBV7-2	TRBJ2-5	CASSLVEGETQYF	TGTGCCAGCAGCTTAGTGGAGGGCGAGACCCAGTACTTC
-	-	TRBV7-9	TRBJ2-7	CASSTARGFSYEQYF	TGTGCCAGCAGCACCGCCCGGGGGTTTTCTTACGAGCAGTACTTC
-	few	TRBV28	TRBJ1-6	CASTLNRDSPLHF	TGTGCCAGCACCCTAAACAGGGATTCACCCCTCCACTTT
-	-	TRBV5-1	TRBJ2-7	CASSLPGTSYEQYF	TGCGCCAGCAGCTTGCCAGGGACTTCCTACGAGCAGTACTTC
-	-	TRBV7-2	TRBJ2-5	CASSPAGETQYF	TGTGCCAGCAGCCCGGCGGGGGAGACCCAGTACTTC
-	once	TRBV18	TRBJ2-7	CASSRDISYEQYF	TGTGCCAGCTCACGGGACATCTCCTACGAGCAGTACTTC
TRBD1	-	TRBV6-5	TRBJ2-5	CASSNDRGNRETQYF	TGTGCCAGCAGTAACGACAGGGGAAACAGAGAGACCCAGTACTTC
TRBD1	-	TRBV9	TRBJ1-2	CASRDRGGFYGYTF	TGTGCCAGCAGGGACAGGGGAGGATTCTATGGCTACACCTTC
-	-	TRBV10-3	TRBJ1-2	CAIRRRGVNYGYTF	TGTGCCATCAGGCGCCGGGGAGTTAACTATGGCTACACCTTC
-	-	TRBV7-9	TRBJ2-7	CASSFDIEYYEQYF	TGTGCCAGCAGCTTCGACATCGAATACTACGAGCAGTACTTC
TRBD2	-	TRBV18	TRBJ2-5	CASSPREGGHQETQYF	TGTGCCAGCTCACCCCGCGAGGGAGGGCACCAAGAGACCCAGTACTTC
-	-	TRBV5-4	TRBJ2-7	CASSAPGGGEQYF	TGTGCCAGCAGTGCCCCCGGAGGAGGCGAGCAGTACTTC
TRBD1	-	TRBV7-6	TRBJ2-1	CASSLSEGARNEQFF	TGTGCCAGCAGCTTAAGTGAGGGGGCGCGCAATGAGCAGTTCTTC
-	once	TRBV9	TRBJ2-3	CASSVDIIPDTQYF	TGTGCCAGCAGCGTAGACATTATCCCAGATACGCAGTATTTT
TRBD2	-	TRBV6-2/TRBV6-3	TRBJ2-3	CASSYGGSFSTDTQYF	TGTGCCAGCAGTTACGGCGGGAGTTTCAGCACAGATACGCAGTATTTT
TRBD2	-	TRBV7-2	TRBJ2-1	CASGLAGWGNEQFF	TGTGCCAGCGGGCTAGCGGGATGGGGGAATGAGCAGTTCTTC
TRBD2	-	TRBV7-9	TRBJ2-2	CASSTDLRDYSPGELFF	TGTGCCAGCAGCACCGACCTCCGGGACTATTCTCCCGGGGAGCTGTTTTTT
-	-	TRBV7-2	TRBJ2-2	CASSLGLAGTQTGELFF	TGTGCCAGCAGCTTAGGGTTGGCGGGGACCCAGACCGGGGAGCTGTTTTTT
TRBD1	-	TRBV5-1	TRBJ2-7	CASSSGTGRYEQYF	TGCGCCAGCAGCTCTGGGACAGGGAGGTACGAGCAGTACTTC
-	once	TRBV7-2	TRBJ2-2	CASSPYFTGELFF	TGTGCCAGCAGCCCTTATTTCACCGGGGAGCTGTTTTTT
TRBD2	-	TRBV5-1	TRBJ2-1	CASSDSGGEWEQFF	TGCGCCAGCAGCGATAGCGGGGGAGAATGGGAGCAGTTCTTC
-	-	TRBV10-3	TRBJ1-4	CAISEGNEKLFF	TGTGCCATCAGTGAGGGCAATGAAAAACTGTTTTTT